This T cell receptor (beta chain) was recorded in a study of shared clonotypes between healthy human individuals. As for the study in general: Ranging from 18 to 49 in age, donors were two women and a few men.

The protocol was immunoSEQ multiplex PCR, while the TCRdb copy is restricted to in-frame clones and leaves out a portion. The sample consists of more than 1,200,000 clones, approximately 98.5% of them appearing once. Sequencing was carried out using naive CD4+ T cells sorted from blood. The subset denotes: CD45RA+ positively selected. This TCR was recovered from a man younger than 45 in good health.

The CDR3 DNA reads TGTGCCAGCATCCATCTCGACAGGGGCGGGACTCAGCCCCAGCATTTT. Encoded protein: CASIHLDRGGTQPQHF. The chain has TRBV28 and TRBJ1-5; 8 positions match TRBD1. The CDR3 loop spans 16 amino acids. The junction had 14 bases not matched to a gene; V was cut back by 7 bases and J by 6 bases. Germline V CDR1 and CDR2: MDHEN, SYDVKM.